This entry is about one T cell receptor (beta chain). What this receptor recognizes is not known. The input lacks base qualities; no much larger clone sits a single base away. The sample comes from a study of radiation and T cells in renal cell carcinoma (TCRdb year 2020). A note on the overall study: Samples were obtained from a clinical trial, in which 15 Gy stereotactic body radiation therapy was delivered to primary renal cell carcinomas and nephrectomy was performed 4 weeks later. TCR beta sequencing covered 50 to 55 samples in total, comprising approximately 26 tumors and approximately 27 peripheral blood samples. Across all 53 samples, 3.5 million to 4.5 million unique CDR3 nucleotide sequences encoding 2.5 million to 3 million unique CDR3 amino acid sequences were identified.

The germline V gene specifies MNHNS as CDR1 and SASEGT as CDR2. From V the trimming removes 4 bases and from J it removes 2 bases, while the gene matches leave 6 bases of the junction unaccounted for. The CDR3, cysteine through phenylalanine, is 15 amino acids long. Only the CDR3 region is kept as DNA, spanning 45 bases read in frame from base 1. Following the manufacturer's recommendations, the immunoSEQ kit was used to generate TCR beta libraries from genomic DNA. To prepare the libraries, a first multiplex PCR with proprietary primers was run, followed by a second PCR that added unique barcodes, and a bead cleanup was done after each round. A positive control reaction and a negative control reaction, both provided in the kit, were run with every batch of samples. The final libraries were assessed on an Agilent 4200 TapeStation D1000 ScreenTape, pooled by volume, and quantified by qPCR. Sequencing ran on an Illumina NextSeq500 with a MidOutput 150-cycle cartridge, using 156 Read1 and 15 Index1 cycles with kit custom primers. The pooled library was loaded at about 1 pM, with an approximately 21% PhiX control spiked in. Regarding the original processing steps: The vendor-processed data were analyzed in R, and a clonotype was defined as all T cells that share the same CDR3 nucleotide sequence. For clone abundance analyses, frequencies were normalized to the 10,000 most abundant clones per sample. Public T cell clones, which averaged fewer than five per sample, were excluded before analysis. An abundance difference of at least 32-fold between compartments was the criterion for calling clonotypes tumor-enriched or baseline blood-enriched. Clonotypes expanded or contracted between blood time points were identified with a beta-binomial differential abundance model. Tumor-blood repertoire similarity was measured with the Baroni-Urbani and Buser coefficient, and group comparisons used two-tailed Wilcoxon tests in R. Entries here come from immuneACCESS through TCRdb and include only in-frame sequences with V and J called. Some clones fail to appear in such tables; in the studies checked, an unresolved V gene covers under half of the shortfall, and the cause of the remainder is unknown. D and trimming were read from the DNA, whereas the V and J calls and clone size are those reported in that table. Recorded for this sample are roughly 120,000 clones; about four fifths of them occurred a single time. Of the sample, approximately 3% is held by the ten largest clones.

What the study reported, not specific to this receptor: In blood, the top tumor clonotypes increased between baseline and 2 weeks post-radiation and then shrank by 4 weeks, which suggests that tumor-resident clones expanded only transiently. Tracking of blood repertoire dynamics stopped at roughly 29 days after treatment, with no follow-up past that point. With a single-armed trial design, the study had no way to address how radiation dose or scheduling affects the TCR repertoire. Because pretreatment tumor biopsies were not available, the study could not determine whether clonotypes were already present within the tumor at baseline.

The sample's time point label is to be understood as: baseline pretreatment blood. The label giving this sample's treatment or condition can be read as: 15 Gy SBRT to primary tumor, nephrectomy 4 weeks later. Serial peripheral blood from radiation-treated patients was sampled at baseline, 2 weeks and 4 weeks after SBRT to track tumor-enriched clonotypes. Every patient's renal cell carcinoma showed clear cell pathology. The QIAamp DNA Blood Mini Kit (Qiagen) was used to prepare genomic DNA for TCR sequencing. Only samples passing all quality control checks were included in the analyses. The clonotype comes from a woman in her fifties or sixties with renal cell carcinoma. Specimen: blood, collected from a patient whose treatment included radiotherapy and nephrectomy. Recombination connected TRBV6-1 to TRBJ2-5; TRBD2 fits 8 bases in the junction. The DNA sequence is as follows: TGTGCCAGCAGTGCTTGGACTAGCAGGCAAGAGACCCAGTACTTC. Its product reads: CASSAWTSRQETQYF.